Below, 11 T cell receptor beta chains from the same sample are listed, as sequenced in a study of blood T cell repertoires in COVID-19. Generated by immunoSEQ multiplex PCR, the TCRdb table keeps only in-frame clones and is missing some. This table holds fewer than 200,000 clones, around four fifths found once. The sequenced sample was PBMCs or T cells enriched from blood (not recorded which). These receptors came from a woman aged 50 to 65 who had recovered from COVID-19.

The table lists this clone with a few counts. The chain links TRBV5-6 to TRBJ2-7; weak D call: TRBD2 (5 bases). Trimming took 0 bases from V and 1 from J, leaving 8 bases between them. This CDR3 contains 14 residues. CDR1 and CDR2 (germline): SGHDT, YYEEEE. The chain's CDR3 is CASSLVPGSYEQYV. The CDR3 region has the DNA TGTGCCAGCAGCTTGGTTCCGGGATCCTACGAGCAGTACGTC.

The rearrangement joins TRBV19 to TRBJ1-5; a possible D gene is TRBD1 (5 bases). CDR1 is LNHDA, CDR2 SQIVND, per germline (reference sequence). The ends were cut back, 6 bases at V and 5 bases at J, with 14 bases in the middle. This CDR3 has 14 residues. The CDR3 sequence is CASSHGTDYQPQHF. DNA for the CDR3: TGTGCCAGTAGCCACGGGACTGATTATCAGCCCCAGCATTTT.

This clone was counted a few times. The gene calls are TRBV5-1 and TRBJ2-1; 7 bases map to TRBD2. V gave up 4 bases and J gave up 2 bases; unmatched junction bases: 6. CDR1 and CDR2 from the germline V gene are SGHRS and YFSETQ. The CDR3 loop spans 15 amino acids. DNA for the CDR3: TGCGCCAGCAGCCTTGGGGGGGAGGCCTACAATGAGCAGTTCTTC. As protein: CASSLGGEAYNEQFF.

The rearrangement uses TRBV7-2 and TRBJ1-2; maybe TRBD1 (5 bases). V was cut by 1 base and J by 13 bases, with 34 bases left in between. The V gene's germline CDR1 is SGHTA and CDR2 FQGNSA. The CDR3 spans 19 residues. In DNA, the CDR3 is TGTGCCAGCAGCTTAGAGGGGTGGGCGCAGGCCACACGCCCCCCTAATCTCACCTTC. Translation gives CASSLEGWAQATRPPNLTF.

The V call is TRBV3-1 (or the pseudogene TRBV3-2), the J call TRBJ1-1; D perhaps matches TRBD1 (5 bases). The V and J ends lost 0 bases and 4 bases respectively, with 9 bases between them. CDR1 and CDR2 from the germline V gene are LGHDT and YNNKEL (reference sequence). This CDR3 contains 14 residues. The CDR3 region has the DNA TGTGCCAGCAGCCAAGACCTTAGGGGCACTGAAGCTTTCTTT. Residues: CASSQDLRGTEAFF.

The CDR3 DNA sequence: TGTGCCAGCAGCTTAGTCTGGGAGAGGCTAAGCGCGACATACGAGACCCAGTACTTC. Translation: CASSLVWERLSATYETQYF. The chain has TRBV7-2 and TRBJ2-5, with D possibly TRBD2 on 5 matching bases. This CDR3 contains 19 residues. Germline CDR1 is SGHTA and CDR2 is FQGNSA. V lost 1 base and J 5 bases, leaving 26 bases between the germline ends. Full variable domain (missing parts from reference TRBV7-2 and TRBJ2-5): GAGVSQSPSNKVTEKGKDVELRCDPISGHTALYWYRQSLGQGLEFLIYFQGNSAPDKSGLPSDRFSAERTGGSVSTLTIQRTQQEDSAVYLCASSLVWERLSATYETQYFGPGTRLLVL.

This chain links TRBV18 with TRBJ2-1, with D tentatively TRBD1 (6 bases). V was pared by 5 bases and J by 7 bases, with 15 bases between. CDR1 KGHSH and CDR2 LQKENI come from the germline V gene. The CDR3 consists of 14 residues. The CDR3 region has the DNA TGTGCCAGCTCAACTTCGGACAGTTTAAATGAGCAGTTCTTC. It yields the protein CASSTSDSLNEQFF.

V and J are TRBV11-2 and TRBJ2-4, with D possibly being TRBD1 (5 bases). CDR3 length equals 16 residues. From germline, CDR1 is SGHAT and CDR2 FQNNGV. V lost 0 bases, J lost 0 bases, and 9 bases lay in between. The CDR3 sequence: CASSLEAGKAKNIQYF. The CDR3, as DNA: TGTGCCAGCAGCTTAGAGGCAGGGAAAGCCAAAAACATTCAGTACTTC. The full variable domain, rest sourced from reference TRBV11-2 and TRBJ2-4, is EAGVAQSPRYKIIEKRQSVAFWCNPISGHATLYWYQQILGQGPKLLIQFQNNGVVDDSQLPKDRFSAERLKGVDSTLKIQPAKLEDSAVYLCASSLEAGKAKNIQYFGAGTRLSVL.

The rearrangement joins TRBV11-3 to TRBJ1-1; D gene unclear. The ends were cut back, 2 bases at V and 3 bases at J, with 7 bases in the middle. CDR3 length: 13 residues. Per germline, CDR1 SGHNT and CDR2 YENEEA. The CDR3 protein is CASSLRQDTEAFF. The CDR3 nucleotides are TGTGCCAGCAGCTTAAGGCAGGACACTGAAGCTTTCTTT.

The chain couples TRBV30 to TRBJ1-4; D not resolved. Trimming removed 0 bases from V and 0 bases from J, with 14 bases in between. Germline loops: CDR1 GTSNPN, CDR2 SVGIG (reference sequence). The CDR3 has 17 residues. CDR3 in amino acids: CAWSVARLGATNEKLFF. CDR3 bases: TGTGCCTGGAGTGTTGCCAGGCTGGGTGCAACTAATGAAAAACTGTTTTTT.

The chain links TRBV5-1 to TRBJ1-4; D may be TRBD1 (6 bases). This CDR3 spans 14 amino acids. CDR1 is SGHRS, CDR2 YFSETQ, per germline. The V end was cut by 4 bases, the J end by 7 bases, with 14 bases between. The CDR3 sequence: CASSGGEVGEKLFF. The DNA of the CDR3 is TGCGCCAGCAGCGGGGGCGAGGTTGGTGAAAAACTGTTTTTT. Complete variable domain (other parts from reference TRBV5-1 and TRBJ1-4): KAGVTQTPRYLIKTRGQQVTLSCSPISGHRSVSWYQQTPGQGLQFLFEYFSETQRNKGNFPGRFSGRQFSNSRSEMNVSTLELGDSALYLCASSGGEVGEKLFFGSGTQLSVL.